The clone carrying this T cell receptor beta chain was counted at least ten times. No antigen is known for it. This entry comes from a study of T cell repertoires in cytomegalovirus infection. Study observations and caveats: Cumulative frequency (of public TCR beta family members) identified carriers of CMV plus the relevant HLA.

From the reads, TCRdb called clonotypes with MiXCR, one entry per CDR3 protein. The table records 200,000 to 300,000 distinct CDR3 sequences, roughly an eighth of them present only once. The sequencing input was PBMCs. The receptor's source is a human donor in good health (CMV status not recorded). Some clones in this sample may be carry-over from other donors' samples.

CDR3 DNA sequence: TGTGCCACCGAGGACAGGGAAGAGGTGGTTAATGAGCAGTTCTTC. Encoded protein: CATEDREEVVNEQFF. The rearrangement links TRBV6-2 or TRBV6-3 to TRBJ2-1; 8 bases fit TRBD1. Trimming cost V 10 bases and J 7 bases; bases outside gene matches: 15. There are 15 residues in the CDR3. Germline CDR1 and CDR2: MNHEY and SVGEGT.